This T cell receptor beta chain is from a study of shared clonotypes between healthy human individuals. The method was immunoSEQ multiplex PCR; TCRdb's version includes in-frame clones alone and lacks a portion of them. The repertoire includes around 1.6 million clones, nearly 99% of them detected once, and roughly 0.45% sits in the top ten. The CDR3 length is 14 residues. The germline gives CDR1 SGHNT, CDR2 YENEEA. Trimming removed 0 bases at V and 6 bases at J, with 12 bases between. The chain links TRBV11-3 to TRBJ2-7; possibly TRBD2 for D (5 bases). The sequence was collected from a man aged 30-40 years in good health. Input material: naive CD4+ T cells sorted from blood. The subset here: CD45RA+ positively selected. CDR3 sequence: CASSLDPGMGEQYF. The CDR3 DNA reads TGTGCCAGCAGCTTAGATCCGGGAATGGGCGAGCAGTACTTC.